Below are 12 T cell receptor beta chains sequenced from a single sample in a study of cytomegalovirus exposure and HLA in healthy donors. Primers for the PCR totalled 60 Vbeta and 13 Jbeta. Measured with immunoSEQ multiplex PCR; TCRdb has only the in-frame clones, and not every one. The data hold 90,000 to 95,000 clones, with approximately 80% observed a single time. Material: PBMCs. All receptors come from a man in his late teens or twenties in good health and CMV-seronegative.

This clone was seen a single time. V is TRBV11-2 and J is TRBJ2-7, with TRBD2 as a possible D gene (7 bases). The germline V gene has CDR1 SGHAT and CDR2 FQNNGV. V was pared by 5 bases and J by 7 bases, with 21 bases between. The CDR3 contains 15 residues. For the CDR3, the DNA is TGTGCCAGCAGCCAAGTATCGGGGGGCCCAGGGGAGCAGTACTTC. It specifies CASSQVSGGPGEQYF.

This clone was counted once. The chain joins TRBV5-1 to TRBJ2-3, with TRBD2 identical over 8 bases. The germline gives CDR1 SGHRS, CDR2 YFSETQ. Trimming took 1 base from V and 5 from J; bases not matched to a gene: 3. The CDR3 consists of 14 residues. This chain's CDR3 is CASSLFTSGDTQYF. DNA for the CDR3: TGCGCCAGCAGCTTGTTTACTAGCGGAGATACGCAGTATTTT.

The gene calls are TRBV2 and TRBJ1-2, with 8 bases lining up with TRBD1. With 7 bases clipped from V and 6 bases from J, the junction kept 7 bases outside the gene matches. The germline V gene encodes CDR1 SNHLY and CDR2 FYNNEI. CDR3 length: 13 residues. CDR3 sequence: CASTGQGLDGYTF. In nucleotides, the CDR3 is TGTGCCAGCACTGGACAGGGCTTAGATGGCTACACCTTC.

This clone was seen just once. J is TRBJ1-3 and V is TRBV10-1; TRBD1 might be the D (6 bases). The CDR3 is 13 amino acids. Germline CDR1 reads WNHNN; CDR2 reads SYGVQD (reference sequence). Trimming shortened V by 6 bases and J by 4 bases, and 10 bases separated the two germline ends. The CDR3 DNA sequence: TGCGCCAGCAGCCCAACAGGGGGAAACACCATATATTTT. Translating gives CASSPTGGNTIYF.

The chain has TRBV27 and TRBJ1-2; 8 bases are shared with TRBD1. The junction had 8 bases not matched to a gene; V was cut back by 11 bases and J by 6 bases. Germline assignment: CDR1 MNHEY and CDR2 SMNVEV (reference sequence). The CDR3 has 12 residues. CDR3 nucleotide sequence: TGTGCCTGGGCCCAGGGACAGGATGGCTACACCTTC. Amino acid sequence: CAWAQGQDGYTF.

The rearrangement uses TRBV6-1 and TRBJ2-3; possibly TRBD1 for D (7 bases). V was cut by 5 bases and J by 1 base, with 10 bases left in between. CDR1 is MNHNS, CDR2 SASEGT, per germline. The CDR3 runs to 14 residues. CDR3 sequence (DNA): TGTGCCAGCAGTCAGGGGGGTGGCACAGATACGCAGTATTTT. Translated, it gives CASSQGGGTDTQYF.

The rearrangement uses TRBV5-1 and TRBJ1-2; TRBD1 aligns across 7 bases. Trimming at V came to 4 bases and at J to 4 bases, leaving 4 bases not matched to a gene. The CDR3 runs to 13 residues. Germline values: CDR1 SGHRS, CDR2 YFSETQ. The CDR3 region has the DNA TGCGCCAGCAGCATACAGGGGTCCTATGGCTACACCTTC. Translation gives CASSIQGSYGYTF.

This clone was seen more than once but under ten times. The genes are TRBV10-3 and TRBJ1-1; no clear D. V was cut by 2 bases and J by 2 bases, with 9 bases left in between. This CDR3 contains 14 residues. Germline-derived CDR1 and CDR2 are ENHRY and SYGVKD. CDR3 protein: CAISEIVQNTEAFF. CDR3 in DNA: TGTGCCATCAGTGAGATTGTCCAAAACACTGAAGCTTTCTTT.

V gene TRBV27 combines with J gene TRBJ2-5; D not resolved. CDR1 and CDR2 from the germline V gene are MNHEY and SMNVEV (reference sequence). V was shortened by 3 bases and J by 3 bases, with 2 bases between the two germline ends. This CDR3 comprises 11 residues. DNA of the CDR3: TGTGCCAGCAGTTTTAAAGAGACCCAGTACTTC. Protein: CASSFKETQYF.

This clone was seen a few times. V usage is TRBV4-2 and J usage is TRBJ2-2, with 8 bases aligning to TRBD2. The CDR3 consists of 16 residues. Unmatched junction bases numbered 2, after V lost 1 base and J lost 1 base. Per the germline V gene, CDR1 is LGHNA and CDR2 is YNFKEQ. For the CDR3, the DNA is TGTGCCAGCAGCCAAGTCGCGGGGGGGAACACCGGGGAGCTGTTTTTT. Protein product: CASSQVAGGNTGELFF.

This chain joins TRBV4-2 and TRBJ1-6; D is unclear. The germline V gene encodes CDR1 LGHNA and CDR2 YNFKEQ. The CDR3 contains 13 residues. V was shortened by 0 bases and J by 6 bases, with 3 bases between the two germline ends. The CDR3 DNA sequence: TGTGCCAGCAGCCAAGATAGTAATTCACCCCTCCACTTT. Amino acids: CASSQDSNSPLHF.

J is TRBJ2-7 and V is TRBV30, with TRBD2 identical over 11 bases. This CDR3 has 12 residues. Trimming took 7 bases from V and 4 from J; bases not matched to a gene: 3. CDR1 and CDR2 from the germline V gene are GTSNPN and SVGIG (reference sequence). The CDR3: CAFSGGGYEQYF. As DNA, the CDR3 is TGTGCCTTTAGCGGGGGGGGGTACGAGCAGTACTTC.